This T cell receptor beta chain originates from a study of beta chain features in type 1 diabetes. Study outcomes and limitations: In all four CD4+ subsets, TCRB CDR3 length was significantly, moderately reduced in type 1 diabetes. Patients with type 1 diabetes showed fewer VDJ junction insertions and more deletions. Whether HLA type affects TCRB rearrangement stayed undetermined in the present work. Sampled from patients, naive, central memory and Treg TCRB repertoires appeared more similar than those sampled from healthy donors.

In the case of this clone: Antigen specificity is unknown.

Trimming took 10 bases from V and 2 from J, leaving 21 bases between them. The CDR3 runs to 15 residues. Per germline, CDR1 LGHNA and CDR2 YSLEER. The purity of all sorted populations exceeded 95%. Every isolated RNA sample was fully reverse transcribed, so sequencing captured expressed TCRB transcripts. Sequencing used immunoSEQ multiplex PCR; TCRdb keeps in-frame clones, though not all of them. The repertoire has roughly 260,000 clones, approximately 10% of them found once; the top ten carry about 0.018%. The receptor comes from a man aged 25-40 years with type 1 diabetes. The chain is built from TRBV4-3 and TRBJ2-7, with D perhaps TRBD1 (6 bases). The sequenced sample consisted of naive CD4+ T cells from blood. CDR3 amino acids: CAIRGGGRSPYEQYF. CDR3 nucleotide sequence: TGCGCCATCCGCGGTGGGGGCCGTTCACCCTACGAGCAGTACTTC.